One sample yielded the 24 T cell receptor beta chains listed below, sequenced in a study of PD-1 blockade in classical Hodgkin lymphoma. Profiling relied on immunoSEQ multiplex PCR, and the TCRdb table lists in-frame clones only, not all of them. Of roughly 30,000 clones in the sample, less than 90% were seen once. No patient escaped relapse after autologous stem cell transplantation, and brentuximab vedotin exposure varied. Sample: peripheral blood mononuclear cells (PBMCs), taken before the second cycle of nivolumab. Every receptor here comes from a human donor with classical Hodgkin lymphoma.

The table lists this clone with a few counts. V gene TRBV5-6 combines with J gene TRBJ2-1; D is undetermined. Trimming removed 4 bases from V and 10 bases from J, with 9 bases in between. Germline V gene data show CDR1 as SGHDT and CDR2 as YYEEEE. CDR3 length: 11 amino acids. In nucleotides, the CDR3 is TGTGCCAGCAGCCGTGGTTGGGAGCAGTTCTTC. The encoded protein is CASSRGWEQFF.

The J gene is TRBJ2-5, the V gene TRBV7-8; D could derive from TRBD1 or TRBD2 (5 bases each). The CDR3 has 15 residues. V was trimmed by 1 base and J by 4 bases, leaving 13 bases between them. CDR1 and CDR2 (germline): SGHVS, FQNEAQ. For the CDR3, the DNA is TGTGCCAGCAGCTTAGACCGCCTCGGGGCAGAGACCCAGTACTTC. Its protein product is CASSLDRLGAETQYF.

V and J are TRBV6-1 and TRBJ2-7; 7 bases match TRBD1. The germline gives CDR1 MNHNS, CDR2 SASEGT. V dropped 5 bases and J dropped 4; count of bases not matched to a gene: 8. CDR3 size: 14 residues. Written as DNA, the CDR3 is TGTGCCAGCAGTAAAGGGGACAGTTCTTACGAGCAGTACGTC. Protein sequence: CASSKGDSSYEQYV.

The V gene is TRBV11-2, the J gene TRBJ1-1; 8 nucleotides line up with TRBD1. CDR3 length: 12 amino acids. Germline V lookup: CDR1 SGHAT, CDR2 FQNNGV. V was clipped by 1 base and J by 8 bases; unmatched bases: 0. The CDR3 nucleotides read TGTGCCAGCAGCTTAGGGACAGGGGAAGCTTTCTTT. It encodes CASSLGTGEAFF.

The chain carries TRBV5-1 and TRBJ2-5, with D uncertain. The V gene lost 0 bases and the J gene lost 3 bases, with 12 bases spanning the gap. The germline V gene has CDR1 SGHRS and CDR2 YFSETQ. The CDR3 runs 15 residues. The CDR3 nucleotides are TGCGCCAGCAGCTTGGGCTGGAGCCGCGAAGAGACCCAGTACTTC. Its protein product is CASSLGWSREETQYF. The full variable domain, completed using reference TRBV5-1 and TRBJ2-5, is KAGVTQTPRYLIKTRGQQVTLSCSPISGHRSVSWYQQTPGQGLQFLFEYFSETQRNKGNFPGRFSGRQFSNSRSEMNVSTLELGDSALYLCASSLGWSREETQYFGPGTRLLVL.

The chain uses TRBV4-2 and TRBJ2-5, with D possibly called TRBD1 or TRBD2 (6 bases each). The germline gives CDR1 LGHNA, CDR2 YNFKEQ. V was pared by 0 bases and J by 9 bases, with 20 bases between. The CDR3 sequence is 16 residues long. As DNA, the CDR3 is TGTGCCAGCAGCCAAGACTGGGAGTCCGGGGGCGAGGCCCAGTACTTC. Translation: CASSQDWESGGEAQYF.

This clone was seen just once. The chain has TRBV5-1 and TRBJ1-4; maybe TRBD1 (6 bases). V was pared by 3 bases and J by 0 bases, with 12 bases between. CDR3 length: 16 amino acids. Per the germline V gene, CDR1 is SGHRS and CDR2 is YFSETQ. CDR3 region: CASSSGQPSTNEKLFF. The CDR3 DNA follows: TGCGCCAGCAGCTCCGGACAGCCTTCAACTAATGAAAAACTGTTTTTT.

The V call is TRBV10-3, the J call TRBJ2-7; no clear D gene. From germline, CDR1 is ENHRY and CDR2 SYGVKD. The CDR3 runs to 13 residues. The germline V and J ends were trimmed by 2 bases and 4 bases, with 9 bases remaining between them. CDR3 residues: CAISELSGYEQYV. CDR3 in DNA: TGTGCCATCAGTGAGCTGTCCGGATACGAGCAGTACGTC.

The table lists this clone with a few counts. The chain is built from TRBV18 and TRBJ1-2; a weak D match, TRBD1 (6 bases). Between the trimmed V and J ends, which lost 2 bases and 8 bases, there was a span of 15 bases. Germline assignment: CDR1 KGHSH and CDR2 LQKENI. The CDR3 length is 14 residues. The CDR3 loop is CASSPGTLGTGYTF. The CDR3 DNA sequence: TGTGCCAGCTCACCAGGGACACTCGGGACGGGCTACACCTTC.

This chain links TRBV9 with TRBJ2-1, with TRBD2 identical over 15 bases. The CDR3 runs to 17 residues. Germline V gene data show CDR1 as SGDLS and CDR2 as YYNGEE. The junction had 10 bases not matched to a gene; V was cut back by 3 bases and J by 9 bases. CDR3 sequence (DNA): TGTGCCAGCAGCGCCGGACTAGCGGGAGGGGGTTGGGTTGAGCAGTTCTTC. Translated, it gives CASSAGLAGGGWVEQFF.

V and J are TRBV4-1 and TRBJ1-1; D ambiguous. Trimming took 4 bases from V and 1 from J, leaving 7 bases between them. From germline, CDR1 is MGHRA and CDR2 YSYEKL. The CDR3 runs to 13 residues. The CDR3, as DNA: TGCGCCAGCAGCCGGGGTGCGAACACTGAAGCTTTCTTT. Translating gives CASSRGANTEAFF.

This rearrangement joins TRBV7-9 to TRBJ1-1; no reliable D call. The V and J ends lost 3 bases and 4 bases respectively, with 9 bases between them. This CDR3 spans 13 amino acids. Germline loops: CDR1 SEHNR, CDR2 FQNEAQ (reference sequence). The CDR3 nucleotides read TGTGCCAGCAGCTTCCTCGGGAGCACTGAAGCTTTCTTT. Its translation is CASSFLGSTEAFF.

This clone was detected once. The J gene is TRBJ2-2, the V gene TRBV13; TRBD2 might be the D (5 bases). This CDR3 has 14 residues. The V and J ends lost 5 bases and 7 bases respectively, with 14 bases between them. Germline CDR1 reads PRHDT; CDR2 reads FYEKMQ (reference sequence). The CDR3 DNA follows: TGTGCCAGCAGCACACCATCCCGGGGCGGGGAGCTGTTTTTT. It codes for CASSTPSRGGELFF.

V is TRBV30 and J is TRBJ1-2, with D maybe TRBD1 (5 bases). This CDR3 region has 12 residues. Germline V gives CDR1 GTSNPN, CDR2 SVGIG (reference sequence). V was trimmed by 2 bases and J by 7 bases, leaving 11 bases between them. The CDR3 DNA is TGTGCCTGGAGTACCCGGACATCTGGCTACACCTTC. This sequence encodes CAWSTRTSGYTF.

V usage is TRBV6-4 and J usage is TRBJ1-5, with D perhaps matching TRBD1 (6 bases). Trimming took off 3 bases at V and 7 bases at J, with 10 bases between the two ends. The CDR3 spans 13 residues. From germline, CDR1 is MRHNA and CDR2 SNTAGT. The CDR3, as DNA: TGTGCCAGCAGTGAGAACAGGGAGCAGCCCCAGCATTTT. As protein: CASSENREQPQHF.

This clone was seen a few times. This CDR3 reads CASSGDGKGEQYF. DNA of the CDR3: TGCGCCAGCAGCGGGGACGGGAAGGGCGAGCAGTACTTC. The chain couples TRBV5-1 to TRBJ2-7, with D perhaps TRBD1 or TRBD2 (5 bases each). The length of the CDR3 is 13 residues. Per germline, CDR1 SGHRS and CDR2 YFSETQ. V lost 4 bases and J 6 bases, leaving 14 bases between the germline ends.

V usage is TRBV11-3 and J usage is TRBJ1-2; D is ambiguous. V was pared by 4 bases and J by 6 bases, with 15 bases between. The CDR3 consists of 14 residues. Germline-derived CDR1 and CDR2 are SGHNT and YENEEA. CDR3 sequence (DNA): TGTGCCAGCAGCTCGACACGGGCCCTGGATGGCTACACCTTC. This translates into CASSSTRALDGYTF.

The J gene is TRBJ1-4, the V gene TRBV6-6, with TRBD1 matching over 8 bases. J gave up 7 bases and V 5 bases, and 3 bases lay outside the gene matches. The CDR3 is 13 residues long. Germline values: CDR1 MNHNY, CDR2 SVGAGI (reference sequence). The CDR3 DNA sequence: TGTGCCAGCAGTCGACAGGGGAGTGAAAAACTGTTTTTT. This translates into CASSRQGSEKLFF.

This chain uses TRBV15 with TRBJ1-1; 7 positions match TRBD1. This CDR3 region has 17 residues. Losses at the gene ends were 0 bases for V and 6 bases for J; bases not matched to a gene: 13. Germline V gene data show CDR1 as LNHNV and CDR2 as YYDKDF (reference sequence). CDR3 DNA sequence: TGTGCCACCAGCAGAGACCCAGGGGGAGGGAGGATGGCTGAAGCTTTCTTT. Amino acid sequence: CATSRDPGGGRMAEAFF.

The chain is built from TRBV5-6 and TRBJ2-3, with D maybe TRBD2 (5 bases). V was clipped by 0 bases and J by 12 bases, with 8 bases between them. This CDR3 has 11 residues. The V gene's germline CDR1 is SGHDT and CDR2 YYEEEE. In nucleotides, the CDR3 is TGTGCCAGCAGCTTGGGGGAGTACCAGTATTTT. Its translation is CASSLGEYQYF.

The genes are TRBV11-2 and TRBJ2-1; TRBD2 might be the D (6 bases). This CDR3 is 16 amino acids long. CDR1 is SGHAT, CDR2 FQNNGV, per germline. The germline V and J ends were trimmed by 5 bases and 0 bases, with 14 bases remaining between them. This CDR3 reads CASSALIGGSYNEQFF. CDR3 bases: TGTGCCAGCAGCGCATTAATCGGGGGCTCCTACAATGAGCAGTTCTTC.

V and J are TRBV28 and TRBJ2-1, with 10 bases identical to TRBD2. J gave up 6 bases and V 6 bases, and 14 bases lay outside the gene matches. The germline CDR1 and CDR2 sequences are MDHEN and SYDVKM. CDR3 length: 17 amino acids. The CDR3 protein is CASSQILRTSGINEQFF. DNA of the CDR3: TGTGCCAGCAGCCAAATACTCCGGACTAGCGGTATCAATGAGCAGTTCTTC.

The CDR3 DNA is TGCAGTGCTAGGGCCTCCTACGAGCAGTACTTC. As protein: CSARASYEQYF. J is TRBJ2-7 and V is TRBV20-1; D is unresolved. The V gene lost 3 bases and the J gene lost 0 bases, with 3 bases spanning the gap. CDR1 and CDR2 from the germline V gene are DFQATT and SNEGSKA (reference sequence). The CDR3 runs to 11 residues.

This clone was seen a few times. The rearrangement links TRBV5-4 to TRBJ1-2; 8 bases match TRBD1. From germline, CDR1 is SGHNT and CDR2 YYREEE (reference sequence). V was clipped by 3 bases and J by 4 bases; unmatched bases: 5. This CDR3 has 14 amino acids. Written as DNA, the CDR3 is TGTGCCAGCAGCTCGGGACAGGACCGCTATGGCTACACCTTC. It specifies CASSSGQDRYGYTF.